A selection of T cell receptor beta chains follows, all from one sample in a study of cytomegalovirus exposure and HLA in healthy donors. Sequenced by immunoSEQ multiplex PCR; TCRdb stores in-frame clones only, minus some. The table shows fewer than 130,000 clones, with around nine tenths occurring only once. The sequencing sample was made of PBMCs. The receptors were gathered from a woman under 40 in good health and CMV-seropositive. CDR3s include the opening cysteine and the closing phenylalanine or tryptophan. A D gene is named only where the DNA matches it firmly. Clone sizes are given selectively: once, few, many, or a class where the clone is expanded.

clone size	V gene	D gene	J gene	CDR3 protein	CDR3 DNA
.	TRBV6-4	.	TRBJ1-1	CARDRGGFENTEAFF	TGTGCCAGAGACCGGGGGGGGTTTGAGAACACTGAAGCTTTCTTT
.	TRBV4-2	TRBD2	TRBJ2-7	CASSQGSGRSYEQYF	TGTGCCAGCAGCCAAGGGAGCGGGAGATCCTACGAGCAGTACTTC
once	TRBV4-1	TRBD1	TRBJ2-3	CASSQGTGVSDTQYF	TGCGCCAGCAGCCAAGGGACAGGGGTCTCGGATACGCAGTATTTT
.	TRBV4-1	.	TRBJ2-5	CASSQGRGQETQYF	TGCGCCAGCAGCCAAGGAAGGGGGCAAGAGACCCAGTACTTC
.	TRBV9	.	TRBJ2-2	CASSVRDIFTGELFF	TGTGCCAGCAGCGTAAGGGACATCTTTACCGGGGAGCTGTTTTTT
.	TRBV6-1	.	TRBJ1-6	CASSEAGGAYNSPLHF	TGTGCCAGCAGTGAAGCCGGGGGAGCCTATAATTCACCCCTCCACTTT
.	TRBV6-6	TRBD1	TRBJ2-1	CASRRGDRDNEQFF	TGTGCCAGCAGGAGGGGGGACAGGGACAATGAGCAGTTCTTC
.	TRBV7-9	.	TRBJ1-4	CASSLDLGGLFF	TGTGCCAGCAGCTTGGATCTCGGGGGACTGTTTTTT
once	TRBV2	.	TRBJ2-4	CASSERPGLAKNIQYF	TGTGCCAGCAGTGAACGGCCGGGGTTAGCCAAAAACATTCAGTACTTC
.	TRBV7-2	.	TRBJ2-6	CASSLAARGANVLTF	TGTGCCAGCAGCTTAGCGGCGAGGGGGGCCAACGTCCTGACTTTC
.	TRBV14	TRBD2	TRBJ2-1	CASSPGLAGYEQFF	TGTGCCAGCAGCCCGGGACTAGCGGGATATGAGCAGTTCTTC
once	TRBV5-1	TRBD2	TRBJ2-1	CASSSGGGAYNEQFF	TGCGCCAGCAGCTCCGGGGGGGGCGCGTACAATGAGCAGTTCTTC
.	TRBV9	.	TRBJ1-4	CASSVGAQGNEKLFF	TGTGCCAGCAGCGTGGGGGCCCAGGGGAATGAAAAACTGTTTTTT
once	TRBV5-1	.	TRBJ2-7	CASRRAPDEQYF	TGCGCCAGCAGGAGGGCCCCGGACGAGCAGTACTTC
.	TRBV4-1	.	TRBJ2-1	CASSQESPVDEQFF	TGCGCCAGCAGCCAAGAGTCCCCAGTGGATGAGCAGTTCTTC
.	TRBV4-1	TRBD2	TRBJ2-5	CASSDPTSETQYF	TGCGCCAGCAGCGACCCCACTAGCGAAACCCAGTACTTC
.	TRBV27	TRBD1	TRBJ2-7	CASRRTGNPYEQYF	TGTGCCAGCAGACGGACAGGGAACCCCTACGAGCAGTACTTC
once	TRBV28	TRBD1	TRBJ1-3	CASSPQGAYTIYF	TGTGCCAGCAGCCCGCAGGGGGCGTACACCATATATTTT
.	TRBV10-3	TRBD2	TRBJ2-1	CATGGLANNEQFF	TGTGCCACTGGCGGACTAGCGAACAATGAGCAGTTCTTC
.	TRBV2	.	TRBJ1-2	CAREGQKGHYGYTF	TGTGCCAGAGAGGGACAAAAGGGCCACTATGGCTACACCTTC
.	TRBV5-4	.	TRBJ1-1	CASSLRQGGDTEAFF	TGTGCCAGCAGCTTACGGCAGGGAGGGGACACTGAAGCTTTCTTT
.	TRBV12-5	TRBD1	TRBJ1-6	CASGEDRVNSPLHF	TGTGCTAGTGGCGAGGACAGGGTCAACTCACCCCTCCACTTT
.	TRBV7-2	.	TRBJ1-3	CASSYYGVNTIYF	TGTGCCAGCAGCTATTATGGAGTAAACACCATATATTTT
.	TRBV2	TRBD1	TRBJ1-5	CASARDSQYQPQHF	TGTGCCAGCGCCAGGGACAGCCAATATCAGCCCCAGCATTTT
.	TRBV29-1	TRBD2	TRBJ2-3	CTAGPSGSIGDTQYF	TGCACCGCCGGACCCAGCGGGAGTATTGGAGATACGCAGTATTTT
many	TRBV5-1	.	TRBJ1-4	CASKASQGTNEKLFF	TGCGCCAGCAAGGCTTCACAGGGAACTAATGAAAAACTGTTTTTT
.	TRBV19	.	TRBJ2-3	CASKGAGTDTQYF	TGTGCCAGTAAAGGGGCTGGCACAGATACGCAGTATTTT
.	TRBV10-1	.	TRBJ1-4	CPRVWQGTEKLFF	TGCCCCAGGGTTTGGCAGGGAACTGAAAAACTGTTTTTT
.	TRBV25-1	.	TRBJ2-1	CASSRGLSWNEQFF	TGTGCCAGCAGTCGAGGTCTCTCTTGGAATGAGCAGTTCTTC
.	TRBV19	.	TRBJ1-5	CASSTAGTQLNQPQHF	TGTGCCAGTAGTACGGCCGGGACACAACTCAATCAGCCCCAGCATTTT
.	TRBV19	.	TRBJ1-4	CAIRDPANEKLFF	TGTGCCATCCGAGACCCAGCGAATGAAAAACTGTTTTTT
.	TRBV7-2	.	TRBJ1-1	CASSLAQGRITFF	TGTGCCAGCAGCTTAGCGCAGGGGCGCATAACTTTCTTT
.	TRBV5-1	TRBD2	TRBJ2-1	CASSTGTSGSNEQFF	TGCGCCAGCAGCACAGGGACTAGCGGGAGCAATGAGCAGTTCTTC
.	TRBV6-1	.	TRBJ1-1	CASSDAGMREAFF	TGTGCCAGCAGTGATGCGGGGATGCGTGAAGCTTTCTTT
.	TRBV2	TRBD1	TRBJ2-7	CASSEALYGQGAYEQYF	TGTGCCAGCAGTGAAGCGCTTTATGGGCAGGGGGCTTACGAGCAGTACTTC
.	TRBV5-6	.	TRBJ1-4	CASSLSQGEEKLFF	TGTGCCAGCAGCTTGTCACAGGGTGAGGAAAAACTGTTTTTT
.	TRBV2	.	TRBJ2-3	CASRASTDTQYF	TGTGCCAGCAGAGCTAGCACAGATACGCAGTATTTT
.	TRBV19	TRBD2	TRBJ2-7	CASSIAGGNYEQYF	TGTGCCAGTAGTATCGCGGGAGGGAACTACGAGCAGTACTTC
.	TRBV6-1	.	TRBJ2-7	CATPGHNFYEQYF	TGTGCCACCCCGGGACACAACTTTTACGAGCAGTACTTC
.	TRBV6-6	.	TRBJ1-2	CASSYPGNYGYTF	TGTGCCAGCAGTTACCCAGGGAACTATGGCTACACCTTC
.	TRBV6-5	.	TRBJ1-1	CASSKTGFTEAFF	TGTGCCAGCAGCAAAACAGGGTTCACTGAAGCTTTCTTT
.	TRBV7-2	.	TRBJ2-3	CASSKYTSTDTQYF	TGTGCCAGCAGCAAATATACTAGCACAGATACGCAGTATTTT
.	TRBV10-2	.	TRBJ2-5	CASSEGSGKWKTQYF	TGCGCCAGCAGTGAGGGTTCAGGGAAGTGGAAGACCCAGTACTTC
.	TRBV6-6	TRBD1	TRBJ2-1	CASSYLTGLNYNEQFF	TGTGCCAGCAGTTACCTGACAGGGTTAAACTACAATGAGCAGTTCTTC
.	TRBV18	.	TRBJ2-1	CASSPLDSEQFF	TGTGCCAGCTCACCACTTGACTCCGAGCAGTTCTTC
.	TRBV4-1	.	TRBJ1-1	CASSPSRSAGGDTEAFF	TGCGCCAGCAGCCCCTCCCGAAGCGCTGGCGGGGACACTGAAGCTTTCTTT
.	TRBV30	TRBD2	TRBJ2-1	CAWSQTGGEQFF	TGTGCCTGGAGCCAAACGGGGGGTGAGCAGTTCTTC
.	TRBV11-3	.	TRBJ2-2	CASSLRSGSTGELFF	TGTGCCAGCAGCTTGAGGAGCGGCAGCACCGGGGAGCTGTTTTTT
few	TRBV7-2	TRBD2	TRBJ2-7	CASSPTSGYEQYF	TGTGCCAGCAGCCCCACTAGCGGCTACGAGCAGTACTTC
.	TRBV5-6	TRBD2	TRBJ2-5	CASSTGRQETQYF	TGTGCCAGCAGCACCGGGAGGCAAGAGACCCAGTACTTC
.	TRBV29-1	.	TRBJ2-3	CSVGTSKGTDTQYF	TGCAGCGTCGGGACATCTAAAGGCACAGATACGCAGTATTTT
.	TRBV10-3	.	TRBJ2-7	CAAHRDMHYEQYF	TGTGCCGCCCACCGGGACATGCACTACGAGCAGTACTTC
.	TRBV25-1	.	TRBJ2-3	CASIRGNTDTQYF	TGTGCCAGCATCCGGGGGAACACAGATACGCAGTATTTT
.	TRBV5-1	TRBD1	TRBJ1-4	CASSLLGQGGSNEKLFF	TGCGCCAGCAGCTTGTTGGGACAGGGAGGGTCTAATGAAAAACTGTTTTTT
few	TRBV5-6	TRBD1	TRBJ1-2	CASSRTGGVGYTF	TGTGCCAGCAGCAGAACAGGGGGAGTTGGCTACACCTTC
.	TRBV5-1	.	TRBJ1-4	CASSLEGVVDEKLFF	TGCGCCAGCAGCTTGGAGGGGGTGGTTGATGAAAAACTGTTTTTT
.	TRBV5-4	.	TRBJ2-5	CASSLGQGLETQYF	TGTGCCAGCAGCTTGGGGCAGGGGTTGGAGACCCAGTACTTC
.	TRBV19	TRBD1	TRBJ1-2	CASSPMGQGEGYTF	TGTGCCAGTAGTCCCATGGGACAGGGAGAGGGCTACACCTTC
.	TRBV18	TRBD1	TRBJ2-7	CASSPVDRAGSEQYF	TGTGCCAGCTCACCGGTCGACAGGGCTGGCAGCGAGCAGTACTTC
.	TRBV5-1	.	TRBJ1-1	CASKRTAGGSEAFF	TGCGCCAGCAAGAGGACAGCGGGGGGTTCGGAAGCTTTCTTT